What follows are 18 T cell receptor beta chains derived from one specimen sequenced in a study of CXCR3-negative and CXCR3-positive naive CD8 T cells. The authors made the TRB cDNA libraries by 5' RACE using UMI labels. TCRdb reprocessed the 5' RACE reads and keeps a single row for each CDR3 protein, giving no DNA. The sample data list some 61,000 distinct CDR3 sequences. Source material: naive CXCR3- CD8+ T cells from blood. The subset is: CD45RO-CCR7+CD27+CD95- naive CD8+ T cells lacking CXCR3 (TNR3-). All receptors come from a human donor in good health. Some clones in this sample may be carry-over from other donors' samples.

The chain employs TRBV7-3 and TRBJ2-6; TCRdb's assignment of TRBD1 cannot be checked, as there is no DNA. CDR3 length: 17 residues. The germline V gene has CDR1 SGHTA and CDR2 FQGTGA. This chain's CDR3 is CASSGGGSASGANVLTF. The full variable domain, its missing parts supplied by reference TRBV7-3 and TRBJ2-6, is GAGVSQTPSNKVTEKGKYVELRCDPISGHTALYWYRQSLGQGPEFLIYFQGTGAADDSGLPNDRFFAVRPEGSVSTLKIQRTERGDSAVYLCASSGGGSASGANVLTFGAGSRLTVL.

This chain joins TRBV4-1 and TRBJ1-2; TCRdb reports TRBD1, a call that lacks DNA to check it against. CDR3 length: 15 amino acids. The germline V gene has CDR1 MGHRA and CDR2 YSYEKL. This CDR3 reads CASSQDDGTAYGYTF.

The V call is TRBV29-1, the J call TRBJ1-5; TCRdb outputs TRBD1, but without DNA this stays unchecked. The CDR3 covers 13 residues. Germline V gives CDR1 SQVTM, CDR2 ANQGSEA. CDR3 protein: CSVADSSNQPQHF.

This clonotype is labeled medium-sized based on frequency. This chain joins TRBV29-1 and TRBJ2-7; the D call from TCRdb, TRBD1, cannot be confirmed without DNA. Looked up from germline, CDR1 is SQVTM and CDR2 is ANQGSEA. The CDR3 covers 12 residues. CDR3 region: CSGRQGPYEQYF.

This sequence joins TRBV28 and TRBJ2-7; TCRdb proposes TRBD1, but this gene call is untestable without DNA. There are 13 residues in the CDR3. The germline V gene has CDR1 MDHEN and CDR2 SYDVKM. This CDR3 is CASSFQGAHEQYF.

This rearrangement joins TRBV28 to TRBJ2-1; checking the TCRdb D call of TRBD1 is not possible without DNA. This CDR3 has 15 residues. Germline CDR1 and CDR2: MDHEN and SYDVKM. CDR3 protein: CASSYRGATYNEQFF.

V is TRBV29-1 and J is TRBJ1-4. From germline, CDR1 is SQVTM and CDR2 ANQGSEA. The CDR3 totals 15 residues. This chain's CDR3 is CSVVSSRHEEEKLFF.

The V and J genes are TRBV4-3 and TRBJ2-1; TCRdb's D gene call, TRBD1, goes unchecked for lack of DNA. The CDR3 sequence is 15 residues long. From germline, CDR1 is LGHNA and CDR2 YSLEER. CDR3 sequence reads: CASSQDRQGSGEQFF.

This rearrangement joins TRBV27 to TRBJ1-6; TCRdb calls TRBD1, which cannot be checked without DNA. This CDR3 has 14 amino acids. Germline V gene sequence: CDR1 MNHEY, CDR2 SMNVEV (reference sequence). The CDR3 sequence: CASSLDRVTSPLHF.

The rearrangement links TRBV6-2 or TRBV6-3 to TRBJ2-2; TCRdb returns TRBD1, unconfirmable since there is no DNA. The CDR3 has 14 residues. CDR1 is MNHEY and CDR2 is SVGEGT in the germline V gene. The CDR3 sequence: CASSYGQGSGELFF.

J is TRBJ2-2 and V is TRBV6-2 or TRBV6-3; TCRdb's assignment of TRBD1 cannot be checked, as there is no DNA. The CDR3 length is 15 residues. Germline V gene sequence: CDR1 MNHEY, CDR2 SVGEGT. The CDR3 here is CASSGLGTGAGELFF.

The rearrangement links TRBV6-6 to TRBJ2-3; TCRdb gives TRBD2 as the D gene, but with no DNA this cannot be confirmed. Germline V gene lookup returns CDR1 MNHNY and CDR2 SVGAGI (reference sequence). The CDR3 totals 16 residues. This CDR3 is CASSDLTSGDADTQYF.

The V call is TRBV20-1, the J call TRBJ2-7; TCRdb's assignment of TRBD1 cannot be checked, as there is no DNA. The germline gives CDR1 DFQATT, CDR2 SNEGSKA (reference sequence). The length of the CDR3 is 14 residues. CDR3 amino acids: CSARDGRTEYEQYF.

The gene calls are TRBV18 and TRBJ2-1; TCRdb reports TRBD1, a call that lacks DNA to check it against. CDR1 and CDR2 (germline): KGHSH, LQKENI. The CDR3 extends over 12 amino acids. CDR3 sequence reads: CASSLPGTEQFF.

The chain combines TRBV2 with TRBJ2-1; lacking DNA, the TRBD2 call made by TCRdb goes unchecked. This CDR3 is 18 amino acids long. The germline V gene encodes CDR1 SNHLY and CDR2 FYNNEI. The CDR3 spells CASSGLYLERGVVNEQFF. The full variable domain, completed using reference TRBV2 and TRBJ2-1, is EPEVTQTPSHQVTQMGQEVILRCVPISNHLYFYWYRQILGQKVEFLVSFYNNEISEKSEIFDDQFSVERPDGSNFTLKIRSTKLEDSAMYFCASSGLYLERGVVNEQFFGPGTRLTVL.

The chain combines TRBV14 with TRBJ2-7. The germline gives CDR1 SGHDN, CDR2 FVKESK. The CDR3 extends over 14 amino acids. CDR3 region: CASSQVTSTYEQYF. Based on the CDR3 plus reference TRBV14 and TRBJ2-7, the full variable domain is EAGVTQFPSHSVIEKGQTVTLRCDPISGHDNLYWYRRVMGKEIKFLLHFVKESKQDESGMPNNRFLAERTGGTYSTLKVQPAELEDSGVYFCASSQVTSTYEQYFGPGTRLTVT.

The rearrangement joins TRBV7-9 to TRBJ1-1; TCRdb's D gene call, TRBD1, goes unchecked for lack of DNA. The germline V gene encodes CDR1 SEHNR and CDR2 FQNEAQ (reference sequence). CDR3 length: 14 residues. The CDR3 sequence: CASSSGQTYTEAFF.

V and J are TRBV7-9 and TRBJ1-1; TCRdb returns TRBD1, unconfirmable since there is no DNA. Germline-derived CDR1 and CDR2 are SEHNR and FQNEAQ (reference sequence). This CDR3 region has 14 residues. The chain's CDR3 is CASSPAGGSTEAFF. Full variable domain (remainder filled in from reference TRBV7-9 and TRBJ1-1): DTGVSQNPRHKITKRGQNVTFRCDPISEHNRLYWYRQTLGQGPEFLTYFQNEAQLEKSRLLSDRFSAERPKGSFSTLEIQRTEQGDSAMYLCASSPAGGSTEAFFGQGTRLTVV.